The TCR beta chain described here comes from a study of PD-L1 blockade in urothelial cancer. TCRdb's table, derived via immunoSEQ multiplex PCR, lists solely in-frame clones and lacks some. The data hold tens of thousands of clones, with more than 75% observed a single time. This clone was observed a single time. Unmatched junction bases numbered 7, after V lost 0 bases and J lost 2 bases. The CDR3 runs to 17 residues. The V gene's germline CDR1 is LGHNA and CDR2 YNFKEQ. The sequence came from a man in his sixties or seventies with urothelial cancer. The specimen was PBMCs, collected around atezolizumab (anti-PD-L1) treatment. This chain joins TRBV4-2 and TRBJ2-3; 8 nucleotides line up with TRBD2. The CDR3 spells CASSQDFAGGPTDTQYF. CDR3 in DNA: TGTGCCAGCAGCCAAGATTTTGCGGGAGGACCCACAGATACGCAGTATTTT.